This TCR beta chain was identified during a study of T cells in localized non-small cell lung cancer (dated by TCRdb to about 2020). Some background on the complete study: The study examined T cell repertoires in 236 patients with early-stage NSCLC and compared tumors with uninvolved tumor-adjacent lungs. The cohort comprised roughly 230 treatment-naïve NSCLC patients with resected, localized lung tumors. The mean age of the NSCLC patients was around 67 years, with roughly 120 men and about a hundred women.

Details on this clone: Its antigen specificity is not known. Per-base quality was not reported, and no clone a single base away is much larger than it.

The CDR3 goes from the cysteine to the phenylalanine over 15 residues. Only the CDR3 DNA stays, 45 bases, in frame from base 1. Germline trimming amounts to 0 bases on V and 3 bases on J, with 2 as the count of junction bases outside the gene matches. CDR1 is given as GTSNPN and CDR2 as SVGIG, both from the germline V gene (reference sequence). TCR beta CDR3 regions were sequenced from DNA using the immunoSEQ Assay. The paper's processing steps were these. T cell density was computed as TCR beta template counts normalized to usable DNA estimated by amplifying housekeeping genes. Richness was estimated with the preseqR package, extrapolating to 400,000 templates for PBMC samples and 120,000 templates for tissue samples. Clonality was taken to be one minus Pielou's evenness. To identify tissue-enriched TCRs, differential abundance testing was run on productive amino-acid clonotypes with a minimum total count of 5 and an alpha of 0.1. The Jaccard Index and the Morisita Overlap Index were used to measure repertoire overlap between compartments. GLIPH clustered TCR beta CDR3s with public tetramer-defined viral CDR3s; viral motifs required at least three viral sequences plus V-gene enrichment. TCRdb carries this immuneACCESS record with in-frame sequences only. Its versions omit some clonotypes, under half of them owing to an unresolved V gene in the studies checked, with the rest unexplained. D and trimming were read from the DNA, whereas the V and J calls and clone size are those reported in that table. The sample profile shows about 64,000 clones; roughly 79% of them were found once. The biggest ten clones account for about 4.5% of the sample.

Paper-wide results and their limitations: Of the top 100 tumor clones, a median of approximately 60 were detected in paired uninvolved adjacent lung; 28 were also among that lung's top 100. Because the study design was exploratory, TCR variables were selected using unadjusted p-values without false-discovery rate correction. Uninvolved tumor-adjacent lung showed the highest T cell clonality, higher than tumor, which suggests more focused antigenic responses in the adjacent lung. Higher T cell density in blood was associated with longer overall survival, whereas higher clonality in adjacent lung was associated with shorter survival. Because multi-region tumor sequencing was not performed, intratumor heterogeneity could not be ruled out.

At diagnosis, peripheral blood, uninvolved tumor-adjacent lung and tumor were collected and were preserved as a mix of fresh-frozen and FFPE material. For TCR repertoire profiling, blood samples were analyzed in the form of peripheral blood mononuclear cells. This sequence uses TRBV30 and TRBJ2-3; 11 nucleotides in the junction match TRBD2. This clonotype was obtained from a man aged 40 to 69 with stage II lung adenocarcinoma. This material consisted of PBMCs, taken before any cancer treatment. The CDR3 protein sequence reads: CAWSVLAGGTDTQYF. Read as DNA, the sequence is TGTGCCTGGAGTGTATTAGCGGGAGGGACAGATACGCAGTATTTT. With all but the CDR3 taken from the reference TRBV30 and TRBJ2-3 genes, the full variable domain is: SQTIHQWPATLVQPVGSPLSLECTVEGTSNPNLYWYRQAAGRGLQLLFYSVGIGQISSEVPQNLSASRPQDRQFILSSKKLLLSDSGFYLCAWSVLAGGTDTQYFGPGTRLTVL.